This section outlines one T cell receptor (beta chain) sequence together with its context. It has no known antigen specificity. Being one base from a much bigger clone, this may be a read error. This likely comes from a read error, as the CDR3 has no conserved phenylalanine or tryptophan at its end. The library was made by multiplex PCR. Reads for this sample came from an Illumina HiSeq 2500. TCRbeta libraries were built by three rounds of nested PCR using primers (Table S4), following protocols modified from ARM-PCR. PCR products of 200-500 bp were gel-excised and purified with the QIAquick gel extraction kit before sequencing. The authors' analysis ran thus. Reads were cleaned using Trimmomatic, were merged into complete CDR3 sequences using FLASH, and were assigned to V(D)J germline segments using MiTCR. VDJtools was used to compute clonal diversity as the inverse Simpson's index. In-frame sequences without a premature stop codon were defined as productive reads. In TCRdb, the public reads were trimmed at Q25 with fastp and aligned with MiXCR, with productive beta chains retained. Under each unique CDR3 protein, matching rows form one entry showing the most common genes and DNA. Clone size and V and J calls follow TCRdb, not the original study. In this sample the table shows under 150,000 distinct CDR3 sequences, approximately 66% of which occur a single time. About 20% of the sample comes from the top ten.

The sample comes from a study of tumor and adjacent non-tumor tissue in lung cancer (dated by TCRdb to the late 2010s). Study-wide context: The cohort included about eleven adenocarcinoma, 2 squamous cell carcinoma and 1 small cell lung cancer patients. The roughly 15 patients were aged roughly 31 to 80 years, included about ten men and 5 women, and had TNM stage I to III disease. Sequencing produced about 120,000,000 productive TCRbeta reads in total, an average of approximately 4.1 million reads per sample. Bulk TCRbeta repertoires were compared between lung tumor tissue and matched distant non-tumor lung tissue obtained from about 16 lung cancer patients. TCRbeta CDR3 sequencing was performed on 25 to 30 paired specimens, with one tumor sample and one normal lung sample collected per patient. Broad study findings and their caveats: Because peripheral blood was not sequenced, the blood TCRbeta repertoires of the lung cancer patients in the study went unexamined. The sequencing platform is not named in the methods, and unique molecular identifiers are not mentioned. Tumor tissue showed significantly greater TCR diversity (inverse Simpson) than normal lung tissue (roughly 390 vs 170, P = 0.0075, Mann-Whitney U test). A significantly larger cumulative share of the repertoire was made up by the top 100 clones in normal lung than in tumor tissue. Younger patients had significantly higher TCR diversity, and higher tumor TCR diversity was associated with shorter overall and disease-free survival. The cohort had only around 14 patients, and the authors noted that larger samples and more detailed clinical data are needed.

In the germline V gene, CDR1 corresponds to SGHDT and CDR2 to YYEEEE. V is reduced by 3 bases and J by 2 bases, leaving a spacing of 13 bases between them. With termini counted, the CDR3 has 15 amino acids. Just CDR3 DNA is preserved here, 45 bases in frame from base 1. RNA was isolated from bulk unsorted tissue, and RNA quality was assessed with a NanoDrop ND-1000 and an Agilent 2100. Donors were newly diagnosed lung cancer patients admitted for thoracic surgery in China between August and November 2014, without prior chemotherapy. Anyone who had undergone radiotherapy or chemotherapy before, or who had another cancer at the same time, was left out of the study. Pieces of surgical tissue measuring about 1-2.3 cm3 were kept in RNAlater solution and held at -80 degrees C until needed.

The sample taken for sequencing was lung tumor tissue. This clonotype was sampled from a man aged 55 to 69 with small cell lung cancer. The chain links TRBV5-6 with TRBJ2-3; perhaps TRBD1 is the D gene, with 5 bases matching. The encoded CDR3 is CASSSLGRNTDTQYY. The base sequence is TGTGCCAGCAGCTCGCTGGGGCGGAACACAGATACGCAGTATTAT.